This T cell receptor beta chain was captured in a study of cytomegalovirus exposure and HLA in healthy donors. Study-level background: About 85 million unique TCR sequences came from HLA-typed donors in an early release.

Both 60 Vbeta primers and 13 Jbeta primers went into the PCR. Methods used by the authors: Approximately 11 million of about 80 million unique TCR beta chains were shared, per a later count. Assay used: immunoSEQ multiplex PCR; TCRdb lists only in-frame clones, some missing. The V and J calls and the clone size are those of that table, but D and trimming were determined from the DNA. The data contain approximately 140,000 clones, over 60% of them singletons. Looked up from germline, CDR1 is SGHTA and CDR2 is FQGNSA. CDR3 length: 16 residues. Trimming removed 2 bases from V and 2 bases from J; junction bases left unmatched: 5.

Sample: PBMCs. This sequence originates from a man aged 35-49 years in good health and CMV-seropositive. This sequence joins TRBV7-2 and TRBJ2-3, with 9 bases fitting TRBD2. The CDR3 DNA is TGTGCCAGCAGCTTATTAGCGGGAGCGACCACAGATACGCAGTATTTT. This translates into CASSLLAGATTDTQYF.